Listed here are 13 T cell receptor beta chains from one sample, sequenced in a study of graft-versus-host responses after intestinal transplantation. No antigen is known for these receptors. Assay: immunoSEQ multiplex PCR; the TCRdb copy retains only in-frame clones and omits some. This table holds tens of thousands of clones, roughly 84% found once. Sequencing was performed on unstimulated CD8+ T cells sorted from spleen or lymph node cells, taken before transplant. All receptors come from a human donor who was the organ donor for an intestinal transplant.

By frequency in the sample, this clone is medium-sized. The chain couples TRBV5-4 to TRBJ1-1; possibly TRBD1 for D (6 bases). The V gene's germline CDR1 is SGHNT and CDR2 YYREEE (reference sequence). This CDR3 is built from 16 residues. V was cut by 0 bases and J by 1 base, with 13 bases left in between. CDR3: CASSLEAGEENTEAFF. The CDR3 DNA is TGTGCCAGCAGCTTGGAGGCAGGGGAAGAGAACACTGAAGCTTTCTTT.

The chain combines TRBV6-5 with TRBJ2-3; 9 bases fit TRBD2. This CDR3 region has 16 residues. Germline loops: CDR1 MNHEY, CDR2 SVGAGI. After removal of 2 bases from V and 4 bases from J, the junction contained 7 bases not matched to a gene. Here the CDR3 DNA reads TGTGCCAGCAGTTACCCTGCCGGACTAGCGCCAGATACGCAGTATTTT. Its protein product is CASSYPAGLAPDTQYF.

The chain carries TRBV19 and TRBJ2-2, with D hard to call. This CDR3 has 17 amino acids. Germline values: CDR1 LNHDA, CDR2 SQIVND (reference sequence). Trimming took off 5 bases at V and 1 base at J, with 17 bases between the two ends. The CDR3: CASSYPVPPWNTGELFF. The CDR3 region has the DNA TGTGCCAGTAGTTACCCCGTCCCCCCCTGGAACACCGGGGAGCTGTTTTTT.

The CDR3 DNA is TGTGCCAGCAGCTTAAGGAGGGAGCCGTCCTTCTATGGCTACACCTTC. It translates to CASSLRREPSFYGYTF. The rearrangement uses TRBV7-8 and TRBJ1-2, with no clear D. Trimming stripped 2 bases from V and 4 bases from J, with 17 bases between. Per the germline V gene, CDR1 is SGHVS and CDR2 is FQNEAQ. This CDR3 region has 16 residues.

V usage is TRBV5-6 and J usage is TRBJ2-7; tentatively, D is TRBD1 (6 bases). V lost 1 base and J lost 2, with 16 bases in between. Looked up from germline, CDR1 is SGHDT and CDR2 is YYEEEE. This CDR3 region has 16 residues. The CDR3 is CASSLTQGLDTYEQYF. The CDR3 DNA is TGTGCCAGCAGCTTGACCCAGGGGCTGGACACCTACGAGCAGTACTTC.

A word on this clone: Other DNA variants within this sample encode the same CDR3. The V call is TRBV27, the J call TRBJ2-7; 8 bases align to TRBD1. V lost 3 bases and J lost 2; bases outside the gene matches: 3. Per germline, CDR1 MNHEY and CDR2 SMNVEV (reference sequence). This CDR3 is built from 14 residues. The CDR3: CASSLQGAPYEQYF. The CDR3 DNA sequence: TGTGCCAGCAGTTTGCAGGGGGCCCCCTACGAGCAGTACTTC.

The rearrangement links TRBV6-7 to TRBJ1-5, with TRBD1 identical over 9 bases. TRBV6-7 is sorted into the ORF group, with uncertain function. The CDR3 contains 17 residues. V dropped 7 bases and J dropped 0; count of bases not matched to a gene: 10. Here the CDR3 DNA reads TGTGCCAGCAATCCTCAGGACAGGGGCTATAGCAATCAGCCCCAGCATTTT. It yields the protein CASNPQDRGYSNQPQHF.

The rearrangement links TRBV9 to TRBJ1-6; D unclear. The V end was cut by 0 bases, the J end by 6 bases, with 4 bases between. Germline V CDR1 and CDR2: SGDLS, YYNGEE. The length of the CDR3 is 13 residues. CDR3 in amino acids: CASSVEGNSPLHF. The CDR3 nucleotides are TGTGCCAGCAGCGTAGAGGGTAATTCACCCCTCCACTTT.

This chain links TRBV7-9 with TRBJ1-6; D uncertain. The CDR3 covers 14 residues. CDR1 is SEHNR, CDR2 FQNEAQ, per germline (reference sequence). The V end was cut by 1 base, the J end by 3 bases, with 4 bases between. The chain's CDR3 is CASSLVLYNSPLHF. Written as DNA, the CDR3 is TGTGCCAGCAGCTTAGTACTCTATAATTCACCCCTCCACTTT.

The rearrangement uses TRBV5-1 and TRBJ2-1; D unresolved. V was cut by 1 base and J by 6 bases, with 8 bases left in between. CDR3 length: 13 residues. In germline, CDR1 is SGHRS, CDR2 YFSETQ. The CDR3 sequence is CASSLSQRNEQFF. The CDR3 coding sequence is TGCGCCAGCAGCTTGTCCCAACGCAATGAGCAGTTCTTC.

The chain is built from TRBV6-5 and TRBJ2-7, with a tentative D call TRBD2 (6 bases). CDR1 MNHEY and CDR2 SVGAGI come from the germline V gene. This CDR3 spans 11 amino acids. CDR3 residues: CSTGVWNEQYF. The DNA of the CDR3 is TGTTCCACGGGGGTCTGGAACGAGCAGTACTTC.

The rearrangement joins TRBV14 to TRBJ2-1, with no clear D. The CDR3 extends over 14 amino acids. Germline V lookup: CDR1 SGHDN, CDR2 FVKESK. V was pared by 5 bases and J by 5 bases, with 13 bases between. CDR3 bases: TGTGCCAGCAGCTTCCGTACTTGGGACAATGAGCAGTTCTTC. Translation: CASSFRTWDNEQFF.

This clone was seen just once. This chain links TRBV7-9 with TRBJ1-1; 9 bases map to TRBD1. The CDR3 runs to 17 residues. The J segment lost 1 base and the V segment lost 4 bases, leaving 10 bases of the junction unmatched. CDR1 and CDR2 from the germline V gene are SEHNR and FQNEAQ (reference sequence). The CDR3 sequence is CASSSQGALWGNTEAFF. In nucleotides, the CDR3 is TGTGCCAGCAGCTCACAGGGGGCGCTATGGGGGAACACTGAAGCTTTCTTT.